The 9 T cell receptor beta chains reported below all come from one sample, sequenced in a study of blood T cell repertoires in COVID-19. The repertoire was sequenced with immunoSEQ multiplex PCR; TCRdb's copy has only in-frame clones and lacks some. The sample records about 160,000 clones, 70% to 85% being singletons. Source material: peripheral blood. The receptors originated from a woman of 80 years or more with acute or convalescent COVID-19.

The chain has TRBV2 and TRBJ1-5; D uncertain. The CDR3 covers 12 residues. The germline V and J ends were trimmed by 3 bases and 7 bases, with 7 bases remaining between them. Germline V lookup: CDR1 SNHLY, CDR2 FYNNEI. The CDR3 here is CASSDPQQPQHF. The CDR3 region has the DNA TGTGCCAGCAGTGACCCCCAGCAGCCCCAGCATTTT.

The table lists this clone with a count of one. Other DNA sequences from this sample encode an identical CDR3 as well. The rearrangement uses TRBV19 and TRBJ2-1; 7 nucleotides match TRBD2. V was pared by 4 bases and J by 6 bases, with 6 bases of the junction left unmatched. The CDR3 consists of 14 residues. Germline values: CDR1 LNHDA, CDR2 SQIVND (reference sequence). The DNA for the CDR3 is TGTGCCAGTAGTACTAGCGGAGTTAGCAATGAGCAGTTCTTC. It translates to CASSTSGVSNEQFF.

J is TRBJ2-1 and V is TRBV29-1; a weak D match, TRBD1 (5 bases). The CDR3 sequence is 15 residues long. Per the germline V gene, CDR1 is SQVTM and CDR2 is ANQGSEA. The V end was cut by 4 bases, the J end by 9 bases, with 22 bases between. In DNA form, the CDR3 reads TGCAGCGTTGTACATGGATTCCTGGGGCTTACTGAGCAGTTCTTC. Translation gives CSVVHGFLGLTEQFF.

This clone was seen only a few times. The V call is TRBV4-3, the J call TRBJ2-1; no definite D call. This CDR3 is built from 15 residues. Trimming cost V 3 bases and J 5 bases, with 14 bases left between them. The germline V gene has CDR1 LGHNA and CDR2 YSLEER. CDR3 in amino acids: CASSHLWASNNEQFF. For the CDR3, the DNA is TGCGCCAGCAGCCACCTCTGGGCCTCAAACAATGAGCAGTTCTTC.

The genes are TRBV6-4 and TRBJ1-1; D is unclear. The CDR3 contains 13 residues. Trimming took off 2 bases at V and 0 bases at J, with 4 bases between the two ends. Looked up from germline, CDR1 is MRHNA and CDR2 is SNTAGT. This CDR3 is CASSDEMNTEAFF. The CDR3 region has the DNA TGTGCCAGCAGTGACGAGATGAACACTGAAGCTTTCTTT.

V and J are TRBV16 and TRBJ2-1; 7 nucleotides match TRBD1. Germline assignment: CDR1 KGHSY and CDR2 FQNENV. V lost 5 bases, J lost 9 bases, and 13 bases stayed unmatched. This CDR3 is 15 amino acids long. The CDR3 nucleotides read TGTGCCAGCAGCGCCCAGTTGACAGGGAGCGTTGAGCAGTTCTTC. Its translation is CASSAQLTGSVEQFF.

The genes are TRBV3-1 (or the pseudogene TRBV3-2) and TRBJ1-3; D not resolved. The CDR3 sequence is 14 residues long. Germline CDR1 and CDR2: LGHDT and YNNKEL (reference sequence). Trimming cost V 0 bases and J 0 bases, with 3 bases left between them. For the CDR3, the DNA is TGTGCCAGCAGCCAAGACGTCTCTGGAAACACCATATATTTT. Its translation: CASSQDVSGNTIYF.

This chain joins TRBV20-1 and TRBJ1-5; possibly TRBD1 for D (5 bases). Germline V CDR1 and CDR2: DFQATT, SNEGSKA (reference sequence). The CDR3 extends over 12 amino acids. Trimming took 3 bases from V and 8 from J, leaving 11 bases between them. CDR3 protein: CSASGGGKPQHF. The CDR3 DNA reads TGCAGTGCTAGTGGCGGGGGAAAGCCCCAGCATTTT.

This chain links TRBV29-1 with TRBJ1-2; TRBD1 is a possible D gene (5 bases). Germline assignment: CDR1 SQVTM and CDR2 ANQGSEA. With 5 bases removed from V and 2 bases from J, the gap between germline ends came to 9 bases. The length of the CDR3 is 12 residues. The DNA for the CDR3 is TGCAGCGTTCATTCAGGGAACTATGGCTACACCTTC. This sequence encodes CSVHSGNYGYTF.